A selection of T cell receptor beta chains follows, all from one sample in a study of long-term antiretroviral therapy in people with HIV. Sequencing was performed with immunoSEQ multiplex PCR; in TCRdb, only in-frame clones are kept and a portion is missing. The sample includes over 14,000 clones, 77% of them seen just once. This material consisted of unsorted PBMCs, taken 1.3 years before starting antiretroviral therapy. The source is a man aged 35-49 years with HIV. Each CDR3 is given with its conserved first and last residue. Each record gives: clone size, V gene, D gene, J gene, CDR3 protein, CDR3 DNA. A D gene is named only where the DNA matches it firmly. Expanded clones get a size class; other rows say once, few or many, or leave the size out.

abundance: NA; v_gene: TRBV7-6; d_gene: TRBD1; j_gene: TRBJ1-5; CDR3aa: CASSWGQGPGQPQHF; CDR3nt: TGTGCCAGCAGCTGGGGACAGGGGCCGGGACAGCCCCAGCATTTT
abundance: NA; v_gene: TRBV5-6; d_gene: NA; j_gene: TRBJ1-2; CDR3aa: CASNGATDYGYTF; CDR3nt: TGTGCCAGCAACGGAGCGACTGACTATGGCTACACCTTC
abundance: NA; v_gene: TRBV14; d_gene: TRBD1; j_gene: TRBJ2-2; CDR3aa: CASRPGTGTTGELFF; CDR3nt: TGTGCCAGCAGGCCCGGGACAGGGACCACCGGGGAGCTGTTTTTT
abundance: NA; v_gene: TRBV19; d_gene: NA; j_gene: TRBJ2-7; CDR3aa: CASSIDLETYIYEQYF; CDR3nt: TGTGCCAGTAGTATAGATCTTGAGACATATATCTACGAGCAGTACTTC
abundance: NA; v_gene: TRBV11-2; d_gene: NA; j_gene: TRBJ1-4; CDR3aa: CASSLLRSLTNEKLFF; CDR3nt: TGTGCCAGCAGCTTACTCAGAAGCCTAACTAATGAAAAACTGTTTTTT
abundance: NA; v_gene: TRBV4-1; d_gene: NA; j_gene: TRBJ1-1; CDR3aa: CASSHLGRWNTEAFF; CDR3nt: TGCGCCAGCAGCCACCTGGGACGGTGGAACACTGAAGCTTTCTTT
abundance: NA; v_gene: TRBV18; d_gene: NA; j_gene: TRBJ1-2; CDR3aa: CASSPQRGYGYTF; CDR3nt: TGTGCCAGCTCACCGCAAAGGGGTTATGGCTACACCTTC
abundance: few; v_gene: TRBV4-1; d_gene: TRBD2; j_gene: TRBJ2-1; CDR3aa: CASSQDRTSGGNEQFF; CDR3nt: TGCGCCAGCAGCCAAGATCGGACTAGCGGGGGGAATGAGCAGTTCTTC
abundance: NA; v_gene: TRBV5-6; d_gene: NA; j_gene: TRBJ2-7; CDR3aa: CASSLDRVDEQYF; CDR3nt: TGTGCCAGCAGCTTGGACAGGGTGGACGAGCAGTACTTC
abundance: once; v_gene: TRBV6-1; d_gene: TRBD2; j_gene: TRBJ2-2; CDR3aa: CASSGTSGGARTGELFF; CDR3nt: TGTGCCAGCAGTGGGACTAGCGGGGGCGCCCGGACCGGGGAGCTGTTTTTT
abundance: few; v_gene: TRBV27; d_gene: NA; j_gene: TRBJ1-2; CDR3aa: CASSLETGYGYTF; CDR3nt: TGTGCCAGCAGCCTCGAGACAGGCTATGGCTACACCTTC
abundance: few; v_gene: TRBV4-1; d_gene: NA; j_gene: TRBJ2-7; CDR3aa: CASSQDVAPNQQYF; CDR3nt: TGCGCCAGCAGCCAAGATGTGGCTCCGAATCAGCAGTACTTC
abundance: NA; v_gene: TRBV28; d_gene: TRBD1; j_gene: TRBJ1-5; CDR3aa: CASSLWDRESNQPQHF; CDR3nt: TGTGCCAGCAGTTTATGGGACAGGGAGAGCAATCAGCCCCAGCATTTT
abundance: NA; v_gene: TRBV29-1; d_gene: NA; j_gene: TRBJ1-1; CDR3aa: CSVQARGSALGTEAFF; CDR3nt: TGCAGCGTTCAGGCGCGAGGCTCGGCCCTTGGCACTGAAGCTTTCTTT
abundance: NA; v_gene: TRBV5-6; d_gene: NA; j_gene: TRBJ2-5; CDR3aa: CASSLRNGETQYF; CDR3nt: TGTGCCAGCAGCTTGAGAAATGGGGAGACCCAGTACTTC
abundance: NA; v_gene: TRBV9; d_gene: NA; j_gene: TRBJ1-3; CDR3aa: CASSVEAVGNTIYF; CDR3nt: TGTGCCAGCAGCGTGGAGGCCGTAGGAAACACCATATATTTT
abundance: NA; v_gene: TRBV7-3; d_gene: TRBD2; j_gene: TRBJ2-1; CDR3aa: CASSLKGTSGYNEQFF; CDR3nt: TGTGCCAGCAGCTTAAAGGGGACTAGCGGCTACAATGAGCAGTTCTTC
abundance: NA; v_gene: TRBV7-3; d_gene: NA; j_gene: TRBJ2-1; CDR3aa: CASSLRHDNEQFF; CDR3nt: TGTGCCAGCAGCTTAAGACACGACAATGAGCAGTTCTTC
abundance: NA; v_gene: TRBV4-1; d_gene: NA; j_gene: TRBJ1-4; CDR3aa: CASSQARTDWNEKLFF; CDR3nt: TGCGCCAGCAGCCAAGCCCGGACAGATTGGAATGAAAAACTGTTTTTT
abundance: NA; v_gene: TRBV5-1; d_gene: NA; j_gene: TRBJ2-2; CDR3aa: CASSPREGTRTGELFF; CDR3nt: TGCGCCAGCAGTCCCCGAGAAGGGACCAGAACCGGGGAGCTGTTTTTT
abundance: few; v_gene: TRBV7-9; d_gene: NA; j_gene: TRBJ2-3; CDR3aa: CASSLGALRGRGDTQYF; CDR3nt: TGTGCCAGCAGCTTAGGTGCATTGCGGGGCCGGGGAGATACGCAGTATTTT
abundance: NA; v_gene: TRBV7-3; d_gene: NA; j_gene: TRBJ2-3; CDR3aa: CASSPVGGNTDTQYF; CDR3nt: TGTGCCAGCAGCCCCGTGGGGGGAAACACAGATACGCAGTATTTT
abundance: few; v_gene: TRBV2; d_gene: NA; j_gene: TRBJ2-2; CDR3aa: CASLEGQGEAGELFF; CDR3nt: TGTGCCAGCTTAGAGGGTCAGGGCGAGGCCGGGGAGCTGTTTTTT
abundance: NA; v_gene: TRBV7-9; d_gene: TRBD2; j_gene: TRBJ2-1; CDR3aa: CASSQTGGSAYNEQFF; CDR3nt: TGTGCCAGCAGCCAGACGGGGGGGTCCGCCTACAATGAGCAGTTCTTC
abundance: few; v_gene: TRBV6-5; d_gene: NA; j_gene: TRBJ2-7; CDR3aa: CASSSLGGYEQYF; CDR3nt: TGTGCCAGCAGTTCCTTGGGGGGCTACGAGCAGTACTTC
abundance: NA; v_gene: TRBV7-9; d_gene: NA; j_gene: TRBJ1-4; CDR3aa: CASSLGLTREDEKLFF; CDR3nt: TGTGCCAGCAGCTTAGGTCTCACCAGGGAGGATGAAAAACTGTTTTTT
abundance: few; v_gene: TRBV19; d_gene: NA; j_gene: TRBJ1-2; CDR3aa: CASSIWGDGYTF; CDR3nt: TGTGCCAGTAGTATATGGGGGGATGGCTACACCTTC
abundance: NA; v_gene: TRBV2; d_gene: NA; j_gene: TRBJ2-3; CDR3aa: CASFLGTDTDTQYF; CDR3nt: TGTGCCAGCTTCCTTGGAACGGACACAGATACGCAGTATTTT
abundance: NA; v_gene: TRBV6-5; d_gene: NA; j_gene: TRBJ1-1; CDR3aa: CASQTVTEAFF; CDR3nt: TGTGCCAGCCAGACAGTCACTGAAGCTTTCTTT
abundance: NA; v_gene: TRBV5-6; d_gene: TRBD1; j_gene: TRBJ1-2; CDR3aa: CASSSSRWTGGGREGYTF; CDR3nt: TGTGCCAGCAGCTCGAGCAGGTGGACAGGGGGCGGGCGAGAGGGCTACACCTTC
abundance: NA; v_gene: TRBV5-1; d_gene: NA; j_gene: TRBJ1-4; CDR3aa: CASSFGGDGRSEKLFF; CDR3nt: TGCGCCAGCAGCTTTGGGGGTGATGGGAGGAGTGAAAAACTGTTTTTT
abundance: few; v_gene: TRBV29-1; d_gene: NA; j_gene: TRBJ2-1; CDR3aa: CSSRAFNEQFF; CDR3nt: TGCAGCTCCCGGGCCTTCAATGAGCAGTTCTTC
abundance: medium-sized; v_gene: TRBV10-2; d_gene: NA; j_gene: TRBJ1-6; CDR3aa: CASNPGGFGSPLHF; CDR3nt: TGCGCCAGCAACCCCGGGGGGTTTGGGTCACCCCTCCACTTT
abundance: NA; v_gene: TRBV7-7; d_gene: NA; j_gene: TRBJ1-6; CDR3aa: CASSLGVDSPLHF; CDR3nt: TGTGCCAGCAGCTTAGGAGTGGATTCACCCCTCCACTTT
abundance: NA; v_gene: TRBV2; d_gene: TRBD1; j_gene: TRBJ1-2; CDR3aa: CASSETGGGGYTF; CDR3nt: TGTGCCAGCAGTGAAACAGGGGGGGGTGGCTACACCTTC
abundance: NA; v_gene: TRBV4-2; d_gene: NA; j_gene: TRBJ1-2; CDR3aa: CASSQGEDGYTF; CDR3nt: TGTGCCAGCAGCCAGGGGGAAGATGGCTACACCTTC
abundance: once; v_gene: TRBV4-1; d_gene: TRBD1; j_gene: TRBJ1-2; CDR3aa: CASSQAGGLAQGGYTF; CDR3nt: TGCGCCAGCAGTCAGGCAGGGGGCCTAGCCCAGGGGGGCTACACCTTC
abundance: NA; v_gene: TRBV7-9; d_gene: TRBD1; j_gene: TRBJ1-3; CDR3aa: CASVRDRTESGNTIYF; CDR3nt: TGTGCCAGCGTCCGGGACAGAACCGAGTCTGGAAACACCATATATTTT
abundance: NA; v_gene: TRBV10-2; d_gene: NA; j_gene: TRBJ1-2; CDR3aa: CASSPQLANYGYTF; CDR3nt: TGCGCCAGCAGCCCACAGTTAGCTAACTATGGCTACACCTTC
abundance: NA; v_gene: TRBV9; d_gene: NA; j_gene: TRBJ1-2; CDR3aa: CASSVEFDTNYGYTF; CDR3nt: TGTGCCAGCAGCGTAGAATTCGACACTAACTATGGCTACACCTTC
abundance: NA; v_gene: TRBV29-1; d_gene: NA; j_gene: TRBJ2-7; CDR3aa: CSVIMRPKGNTYEQYF; CDR3nt: TGCAGCGTTATTATGCGTCCAAAGGGGAATACCTACGAGCAGTACTTC
abundance: NA; v_gene: TRBV9; d_gene: NA; j_gene: TRBJ2-2; CDR3aa: CASSVEATGELFF; CDR3nt: TGTGCCAGCAGCGTCGAGGCCACCGGGGAGCTGTTTTTT
abundance: NA; v_gene: TRBV10-3; d_gene: NA; j_gene: TRBJ2-2; CDR3aa: CAIRETANTGELFF; CDR3nt: TGTGCCATCAGAGAGACAGCCAACACCGGGGAGCTGTTTTTT
abundance: NA; v_gene: TRBV7-2; d_gene: NA; j_gene: TRBJ2-7; CDR3aa: CAGARGLGNEQYF; CDR3nt: TGTGCCGGGGCAAGGGGTTTAGGCAACGAGCAGTACTTC
abundance: few; v_gene: TRBV2; d_gene: NA; j_gene: TRBJ1-6; CDR3aa: CASTLTGNGSPLHF; CDR3nt: TGTGCCAGCACCTTAACAGGGAATGGTTCACCCCTCCACTTT
abundance: NA; v_gene: TRBV12-5; d_gene: NA; j_gene: TRBJ1-1; CDR3aa: CASGLARALGNTEAFF; CDR3nt: TGTGCTAGTGGTTTGGCACGGGCCTTAGGCAACACTGAAGCTTTCTTT
abundance: NA; v_gene: TRBV18; d_gene: TRBD2; j_gene: TRBJ2-3; CDR3aa: CASSPGLAGGVADTQYF; CDR3nt: TGTGCCAGCTCACCAGGACTAGCGGGGGGGGTCGCAGATACGCAGTATTTT
abundance: NA; v_gene: TRBV7-2; d_gene: NA; j_gene: TRBJ1-2; CDR3aa: CASSLVSWGGSGGYTF; CDR3nt: TGTGCCAGCAGCTTAGTGTCGTGGGGGGGCTCTGGTGGCTACACCTTC
abundance: NA; v_gene: TRBV7-8; d_gene: NA; j_gene: TRBJ1-2; CDR3aa: CASSSSSLGGYTF; CDR3nt: TGTGCCAGCAGCTCCTCCTCATTGGGTGGCTACACCTTC
abundance: NA; v_gene: TRBV10-1; d_gene: NA; j_gene: TRBJ2-2; CDR3aa: CASSKVGTGELFF; CDR3nt: TGCGCCAGCAGCAAGGTTGGCACCGGGGAGCTGTTTTTT
abundance: once; v_gene: TRBV28; d_gene: NA; j_gene: TRBJ1-5; CDR3aa: CASSLSVLARSNQPQHF; CDR3nt: TGTGCCAGCAGTTTAAGTGTACTGGCACGGAGCAATCAGCCCCAGCATTTT
abundance: medium-sized; v_gene: TRBV2; d_gene: TRBD1; j_gene: TRBJ1-5; CDR3aa: CASQGTGLGQPQHF; CDR3nt: TGTGCCAGCCAAGGGACAGGGTTGGGTCAGCCCCAGCATTTT
abundance: few; v_gene: TRBV19; d_gene: TRBD2; j_gene: TRBJ2-2; CDR3aa: CASSERGGVNTGELFF; CDR3nt: TGTGCCAGTAGTGAGCGGGGGGGAGTGAACACCGGGGAGCTGTTTTTT
abundance: NA; v_gene: TRBV11-2; d_gene: TRBD1; j_gene: TRBJ2-7; CDR3aa: CASSFGDRGSYEQYF; CDR3nt: TGTGCCAGCAGCTTCGGGGACAGGGGCTCCTACGAGCAGTACTTC
abundance: NA; v_gene: TRBV5-4; d_gene: TRBD2; j_gene: TRBJ2-5; CDR3aa: CASSFAGGQTQYF; CDR3nt: TGTGCCAGCAGCTTTGCGGGAGGACAGACCCAGTACTTC